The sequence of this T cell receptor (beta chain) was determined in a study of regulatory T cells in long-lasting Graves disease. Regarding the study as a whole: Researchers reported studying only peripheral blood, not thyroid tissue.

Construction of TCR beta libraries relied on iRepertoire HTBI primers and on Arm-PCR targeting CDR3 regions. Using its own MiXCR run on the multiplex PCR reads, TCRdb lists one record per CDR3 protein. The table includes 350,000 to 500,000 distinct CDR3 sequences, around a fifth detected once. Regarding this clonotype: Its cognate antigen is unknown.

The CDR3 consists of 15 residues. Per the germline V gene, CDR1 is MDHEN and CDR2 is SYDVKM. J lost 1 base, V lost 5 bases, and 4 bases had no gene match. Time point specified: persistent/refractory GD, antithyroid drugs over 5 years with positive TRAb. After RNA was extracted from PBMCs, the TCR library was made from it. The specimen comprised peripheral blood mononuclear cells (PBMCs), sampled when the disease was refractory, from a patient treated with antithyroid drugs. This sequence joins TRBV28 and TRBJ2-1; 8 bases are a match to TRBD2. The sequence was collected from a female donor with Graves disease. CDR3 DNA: TGTGCCAGCAGTCCCAGCGGGAGATCCTACAATGAGCAGTTCTTC. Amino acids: CASSPSGRSYNEQFF.